The 24 T cell receptor beta chains presented below share a single source sample, sequenced in a study of cytomegalovirus exposure and HLA in healthy donors. The PCR ran on 60 Vbeta and 13 Jbeta primers. The method was immunoSEQ multiplex PCR; TCRdb's version includes in-frame clones alone and lacks a portion of them. Here the sample spans 160,000 or so clones, almost 80% being singletons. The source material was PBMCs. Receptors were obtained from a woman aged 50 to 65 in good health and CMV-seronegative.

This CDR3 is CASSEGGQVTGELFF. Here the CDR3 DNA reads TGTGCCAGCAGTGAGGGAGGGCAGGTCACCGGGGAGCTGTTTTTT. The J gene is TRBJ2-2, the V gene TRBV25-1, with TRBD2 matching 7 bases. Per the germline V gene, CDR1 is MGHDK and CDR2 is SYGVNS. The CDR3 length is 15 residues. V dropped 3 bases and J dropped 4; count of bases not matched to a gene: 5.

CDR3 nucleotide sequence: TGTGCCAGCAACTCCCCGGGGGGAATAAGTACAGATACGCAGTATTTT. It translates to CASNSPGGISTDTQYF. The rearrangement joins TRBV5-8 to TRBJ2-3; 7 bases align to TRBD2. V lost 6 bases and J lost 3; bases outside the gene matches: 13. The CDR3 extends over 16 amino acids. Germline-derived CDR1 and CDR2 are SGHTS and YDEGEE.

V and J are TRBV6-1 and TRBJ2-1, with D possibly TRBD1 on 5 matching bases. Per germline, CDR1 MNHNS and CDR2 SASEGT. The V gene lost 2 bases and the J gene lost 10 bases, with 12 bases spanning the gap. The CDR3 contains 13 residues. CDR3 amino acids: CASSETPYREQFF. The CDR3 DNA sequence: TGTGCCAGCAGTGAAACCCCCTACAGGGAGCAGTTCTTC.

The chain joins TRBV13 to TRBJ1-6; TRBD1 aligns across 9 bases. CDR3 length: 16 amino acids. V gave up 4 bases and J gave up 6 bases; unmatched junction bases: 7. The germline V gene encodes CDR1 PRHDT and CDR2 FYEKMQ (reference sequence). The CDR3 protein is CASSSTGGDLNSPLHF. The CDR3 nucleotides read TGTGCCAGCAGCTCAACAGGGGGCGATCTTAATTCACCCCTCCACTTT.

V gene TRBV28 combines with J gene TRBJ1-6, with 8 bases identical to TRBD1. V was pared by 3 bases and J by 7 bases, with 5 bases of the junction left unmatched. This CDR3 contains 15 residues. Germline V gene data show CDR1 as MDHEN and CDR2 as SYDVKM. CDR3 sequence reads: CASSLGTGGNSPLHF. In nucleotides, the CDR3 is TGTGCCAGCAGTTTGGGGACAGGAGGAAATTCACCCCTCCACTTT.

The sample holds one count of this clone. V and J are TRBV5-1 and TRBJ2-3, with TRBD2 as a possible D gene (6 bases). CDR1 is SGHRS, CDR2 YFSETQ, per germline. The V end was cut by 4 bases, the J end by 0 bases, with 12 bases between. The CDR3 is 15 amino acids. CDR3 region: CASSHSSASTDTQYF. DNA of the CDR3: TGCGCCAGCAGCCATTCTAGCGCAAGCACAGATACGCAGTATTTT.

V gene TRBV9 combines with J gene TRBJ1-2; TRBD1 matches at 12 bases. Unmatched junction bases numbered 7, after V lost 0 bases and J lost 7 bases. CDR1 SGDLS and CDR2 YYNGEE come from the germline V gene. This CDR3 is built from 16 residues. The CDR3: CASSVVGTGGSSGYTF. The DNA for the CDR3 is TGTGCCAGCAGCGTAGTCGGGACAGGGGGCTCGAGTGGCTACACCTTC.

The chain combines TRBV7-2 with TRBJ2-2; no reliable D call. From germline, CDR1 is SGHTA and CDR2 FQGNSA. With 3 bases removed from V and 7 bases from J, the gap between germline ends came to 6 bases. The CDR3 has 12 residues. CDR3 residues: CASSFSVGELFF. The CDR3 DNA sequence: TGTGCCAGCAGCTTCAGTGTCGGGGAGCTGTTTTTT. Looking up the rest from reference TRBV7-2 and TRBJ2-2 gives the full variable domain: GAGVSQSPSNKVTEKGKDVELRCDPISGHTALYWYRQSLGQGLEFLIYFQGNSAPDKSGLPSDRFSAERTGGSVSTLTIQRTQQEDSAVYLCASSFSVGELFFGEGSRLTVL.

The rearrangement links TRBV9 to TRBJ2-1; 7 bases are a match to TRBD1. Germline V gene lookup returns CDR1 SGDLS and CDR2 YYNGEE. The trim removed 5 bases at V and 4 bases at J, leaving 9 bases unmatched. The CDR3 length is 15 residues. Here the CDR3 reads CASSVTGTEYNEQFF. DNA of the CDR3: TGTGCCAGCAGTGTAACCGGGACAGAGTACAATGAGCAGTTCTTC.

This chain joins TRBV14 and TRBJ1-4; D is uncertain. Germline CDR1 reads SGHDN; CDR2 reads FVKESK. Trimming took off 3 bases at V and 0 bases at J, with 8 bases between the two ends. CDR3 length: 15 residues. The DNA for the CDR3 is TGTGCCAGCAGCCACTCGGAGGCAACTAATGAAAAACTGTTTTTT. This translates into CASSHSEATNEKLFF.

CDR3 amino acids: CASRVVQAGGPSGELFF. CDR3 DNA: TGTGCCAGCAGAGTTGTCCAGGCGGGAGGGCCCTCCGGGGAGCTGTTTTTT. The chain is built from TRBV28 and TRBJ2-2; 9 bases fit TRBD2. The CDR3 has 17 residues. Germline V CDR1 and CDR2: MDHEN, SYDVKM. Trimming cost V 6 bases and J 6 bases; bases outside gene matches: 14.

This clone has more than one count but fewer than ten. The rearrangement joins TRBV19 to TRBJ1-5; tentatively, D is TRBD1 (6 bases). CDR3 size: 14 residues. The V gene's germline CDR1 is LNHDA and CDR2 SQIVND (reference sequence). V was shortened by 3 bases and J by 5 bases, with 11 bases between the two germline ends. CDR3 protein: CASSMGTLYQPQHF. CDR3 DNA: TGTGCCAGTAGTATGGGGACACTCTATCAGCCCCAGCATTTT. The full variable domain, in which reference TRBV19 and TRBJ1-5 provide the parts outside the CDR3, is DGGITQSPKYLFRKEGQNVTLSCEQNLNHDAMYWYRQDPGQGLRLIYYSQIVNDFQKGDIAEGYSVSREKKESFPLTVTSAQKNPTAFYLCASSMGTLYQPQHFGDGTRLSIL.

V gene TRBV9 combines with J gene TRBJ2-1; 7 bases are a match to TRBD1. This CDR3 comprises 16 residues. V lost 4 bases, J lost 3 bases, and 10 bases stayed unmatched. The germline gives CDR1 SGDLS, CDR2 YYNGEE. The CDR3 DNA is TGTGCCAGCAGCCTTTTTACCGGGACAGTCTACAATGAGCAGTTCTTC. Encoded protein: CASSLFTGTVYNEQFF.

This chain links TRBV2 with TRBJ2-7, with 9 positions matching TRBD1. J was trimmed by 6 bases and V by 6 bases; bases with no gene match: 12. CDR1 SNHLY and CDR2 FYNNEI come from the germline V gene. The CDR3 spans 15 residues. CDR3 protein: CASRPGTGRLSEQYF. DNA of the CDR3: TGTGCCAGCAGGCCCGGGACAGGGAGGCTGAGCGAGCAGTACTTC. The full variable domain, its missing parts supplied by reference TRBV2 and TRBJ2-7, is EPEVTQTPSHQVTQMGQEVILRCVPISNHLYFYWYRQILGQKVEFLVSFYNNEISEKSEIFDDQFSVERPDGSNFTLKIRSTKLEDSAMYFCASRPGTGRLSEQYFGPGTRLTVT.

The chain employs TRBV30 and TRBJ1-1; no clear D gene. The V and J ends lost 1 base and 7 bases respectively, with 22 bases between them. The CDR3 covers 16 residues. Germline CDR1 GTSNPN, CDR2 SVGIG (reference sequence). The CDR3 loop reads CAWSGSRDIYTLEAFF. CDR3 DNA: TGTGCCTGGAGTGGCTCCCGGGATATTTATACACTTGAAGCTTTCTTT.

The gene calls are TRBV28 and TRBJ1-2, with D unresolved. This CDR3 is built from 12 residues. Trimming removed 3 bases from V and 7 bases from J, with 9 bases in between. Germline CDR1 reads MDHEN; CDR2 reads SYDVKM. The DNA for the CDR3 is TGTGCCAGCAGTTTGAGAGGGATTGGCTACACCTTC. It codes for CASSLRGIGYTF.

The chain carries TRBV28 and TRBJ2-2; D is possibly TRBD1 (6 bases). Trimming removed 5 bases from V and 1 base from J, with 11 bases in between. The germline V gene has CDR1 MDHEN and CDR2 SYDVKM. This CDR3 region has 15 residues. The CDR3 protein is CASSNRQVNTGELFF. For the CDR3, the DNA is TGTGCCAGCAGTAATCGACAGGTGAACACCGGGGAGCTGTTTTTT.

The chain employs TRBV14 and TRBJ2-3; 8 nucleotides agree with TRBD2. CDR3 length: 15 residues. The junction had 8 bases not matched to a gene; V was cut back by 3 bases and J by 6 bases. Germline loops: CDR1 SGHDN, CDR2 FVKESK. The CDR3 DNA reads as TGTGCCAGCAGCCAGGGTAGCGGGACTTTGGATACGCAGTATTTT. Translated, it gives CASSQGSGTLDTQYF.

This clone was picked up one time. V and J are TRBV15 and TRBJ2-7; 9 bases agree with TRBD1. This CDR3 spans 17 amino acids. V shed 3 bases, J shed 3 bases, and the junction held 12 bases outside the gene matches. Germline loops: CDR1 LNHNV, CDR2 YYDKDF (reference sequence). As DNA, the CDR3 is TGTGCCACCAGCAGCACCTCCGGGACAGGGATCGGCTACGAGCAGTACTTC. This encodes CATSSTSGTGIGYEQYF.

V and J are TRBV4-2 and TRBJ2-4, with 10 bases fitting TRBD1. Germline V gene sequence: CDR1 LGHNA, CDR2 YNFKEQ. This CDR3 is built from 16 residues. V was clipped by 2 bases and J by 7 bases; unmatched bases: 8. The CDR3 reads CASSQPPGQGTNIQYF. The CDR3 DNA reads as TGTGCCAGCAGCCAACCCCCGGGACAGGGGACGAACATTCAGTACTTC.

V usage is TRBV7-2 and J usage is TRBJ1-4; D is uncertain. Germline CDR1 SGHTA, CDR2 FQGNSA. The CDR3 sequence is 15 residues long. Trimming cost V 1 base and J 7 bases, with 13 bases left between them. In nucleotides, the CDR3 is TGTGCCAGCAGCTTAGGAGGAAGAGGTAGTGAAAAACTGTTTTTT. Residues: CASSLGGRGSEKLFF.

The rearrangement links TRBV5-1 to TRBJ1-1; D is ambiguous. This CDR3 spans 13 amino acids. CDR1 is SGHRS and CDR2 is YFSETQ in the germline V gene. The V and J ends lost 7 bases and 4 bases respectively, with 14 bases between them. CDR3 residues: CASRSGGSTEAFF. The DNA of the CDR3 is TGCGCCAGCCGAAGCGGAGGTAGCACTGAAGCTTTCTTT. The complete variable domain, with remaining parts taken from reference TRBV5-1 and TRBJ1-1, reads KAGVTQTPRYLIKTRGQQVTLSCSPISGHRSVSWYQQTPGQGLQFLFEYFSETQRNKGNFPGRFSGRQFSNSRSEMNVSTLELGDSALYLCASRSGGSTEAFFGQGTRLTVV.

In its sample, this clone was seen many times. The V gene is TRBV5-1, the J gene TRBJ2-5; maybe TRBD2 (7 bases). This CDR3 region has 16 residues. V was clipped by 1 base and J by 4 bases, with 17 bases between them. The V gene's germline CDR1 is SGHRS and CDR2 YFSETQ. DNA of the CDR3: TGCGCCAGCAGCTTGATTGGGGGGGGGCTTGGAGAGACCCAGTACTTC. Protein sequence: CASSLIGGGLGETQYF.

This chain connects TRBV10-3 to TRBJ1-2, with D possibly TRBD1 on 5 matching bases. The V gene lost 0 bases and the J gene lost 4 bases, with 12 bases spanning the gap. Germline V lookup: CDR1 ENHRY, CDR2 SYGVKD. The CDR3 runs 15 residues. The CDR3 region is CAISESMQGSYGYTF. CDR3 bases: TGTGCCATCAGTGAGTCCATGCAGGGTTCCTATGGCTACACCTTC.